This TCR beta chain was recovered during a study of OX40 agonist ivuxolimab in advanced cancers. TCRdb keeps only in-frame clones here, not all; method: immunoSEQ multiplex PCR. Of roughly 92,000 clones listed, 85% to 90% are singletons. Concerning this clone: The antigen is undetermined.

General study findings and limits: Individuals who were partial responders at 0.1-3.0 mg/kg had clonal expansion that ranked among the lowest.

The input for sequencing was CD4+ or CD8+ T cells sorted from blood, taken in a trial of the OX40 agonist ivuxolimab. This sequence was found in an adult with an advanced solid tumor such as melanoma, head and neck, liver or kidney cancer.

The CDR3 reads CASSFSGTGMYSNQPQHF. CDR3 sequence (DNA): TGTGCCAGCAGTTTTTCCGGGACAGGGATGTATAGTAATCAGCCCCAGCATTTT. The V gene is TRBV28, the J gene TRBJ1-5; 9 bases are shared with TRBD1. Trimming removed 3 bases from V and 4 bases from J; junction bases left unmatched: 13. The germline V gene encodes CDR1 MDHEN and CDR2 SYDVKM. This CDR3 region has 18 residues.